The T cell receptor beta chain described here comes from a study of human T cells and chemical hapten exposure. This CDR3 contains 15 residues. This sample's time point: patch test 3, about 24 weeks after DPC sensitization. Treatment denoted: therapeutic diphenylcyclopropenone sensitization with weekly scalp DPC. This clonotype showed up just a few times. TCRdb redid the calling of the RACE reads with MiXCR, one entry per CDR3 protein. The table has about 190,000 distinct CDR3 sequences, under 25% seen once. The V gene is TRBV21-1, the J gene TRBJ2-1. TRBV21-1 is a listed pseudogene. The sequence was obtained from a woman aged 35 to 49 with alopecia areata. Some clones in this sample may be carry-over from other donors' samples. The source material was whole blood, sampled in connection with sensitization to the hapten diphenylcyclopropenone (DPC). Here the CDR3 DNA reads TGTGCCAGCAGCCCACGGGTGAGCTCCTACAATGAGCAGTTCTTC. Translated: CASSPRVSSYNEQFF.